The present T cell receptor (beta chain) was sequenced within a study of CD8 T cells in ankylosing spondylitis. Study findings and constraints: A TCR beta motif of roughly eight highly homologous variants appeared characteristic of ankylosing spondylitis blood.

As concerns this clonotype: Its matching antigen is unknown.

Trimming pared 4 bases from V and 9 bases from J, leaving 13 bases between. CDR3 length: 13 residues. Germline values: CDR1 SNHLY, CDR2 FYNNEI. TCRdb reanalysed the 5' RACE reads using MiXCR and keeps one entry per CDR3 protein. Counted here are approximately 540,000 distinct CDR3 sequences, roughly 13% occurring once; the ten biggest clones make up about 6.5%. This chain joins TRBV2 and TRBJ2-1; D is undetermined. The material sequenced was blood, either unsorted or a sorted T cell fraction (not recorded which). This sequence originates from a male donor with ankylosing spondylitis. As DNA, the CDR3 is TGTGCCAGCAGTGGAACCGATATCCGTGAGCAGTTCTTC. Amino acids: CASSGTDIREQFF.